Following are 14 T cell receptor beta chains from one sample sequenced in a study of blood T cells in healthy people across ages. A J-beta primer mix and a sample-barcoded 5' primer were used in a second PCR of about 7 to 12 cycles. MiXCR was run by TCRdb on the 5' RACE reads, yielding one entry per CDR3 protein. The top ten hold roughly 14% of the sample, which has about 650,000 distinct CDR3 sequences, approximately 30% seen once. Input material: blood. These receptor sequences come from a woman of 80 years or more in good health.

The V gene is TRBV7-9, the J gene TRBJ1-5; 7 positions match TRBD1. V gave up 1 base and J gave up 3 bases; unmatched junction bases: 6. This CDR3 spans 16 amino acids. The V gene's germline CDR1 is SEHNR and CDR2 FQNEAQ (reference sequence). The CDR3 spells CASSLGVGTANQPQHF. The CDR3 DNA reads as TGTGCCAGCAGCTTAGGGGTCGGGACAGCCAATCAGCCCCAGCATTTT.

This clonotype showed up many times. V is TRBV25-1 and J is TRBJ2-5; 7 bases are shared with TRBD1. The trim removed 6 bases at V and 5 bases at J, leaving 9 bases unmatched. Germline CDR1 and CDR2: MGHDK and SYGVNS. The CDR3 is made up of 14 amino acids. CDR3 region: CASRREGGSETQYF. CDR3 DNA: TGTGCCAGCAGGAGAGAAGGGGGCAGTGAGACCCAGTACTTC.

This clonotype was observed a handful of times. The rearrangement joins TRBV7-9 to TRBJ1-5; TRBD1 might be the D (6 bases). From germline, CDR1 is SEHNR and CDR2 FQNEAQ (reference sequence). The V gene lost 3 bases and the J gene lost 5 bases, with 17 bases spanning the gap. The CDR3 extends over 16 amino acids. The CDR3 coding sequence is TGTGCCAGCAGCTTGGTAGGGGGGGGAGCCGATCAGCCCCAGCATTTT. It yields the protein CASSLVGGGADQPQHF.

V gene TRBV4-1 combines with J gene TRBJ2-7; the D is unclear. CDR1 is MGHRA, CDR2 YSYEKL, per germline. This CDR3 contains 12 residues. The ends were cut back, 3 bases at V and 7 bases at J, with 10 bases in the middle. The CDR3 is CASSHPDTEQYF. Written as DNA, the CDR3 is TGCGCCAGCAGCCACCCCGACACGGAGCAGTACTTC.

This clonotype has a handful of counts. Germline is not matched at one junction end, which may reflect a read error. CDR3: CTSRAREGGPYNEQFF. In DNA, the CDR3 is TGTACCAGCAGAGCACGAGAAGGCGGGCCTTACAATGAGCAGTTCTTC. The chain links TRBV3-1 to TRBJ2-1; TRBD2 is a possible D gene (5 bases). The CDR3 is 16 residues long. Germline V CDR1 and CDR2: LGHDT, YNNKEL (reference sequence).

The CDR3 DNA follows: TGCAGTGCTGATACCGGGACTAGCGAGTTTGAGCAGTTCTTC. It is translated as CSADTGTSEFEQFF. The J gene is TRBJ2-1, the V gene TRBV20-1; 10 bases agree with TRBD2. The CDR3 is made up of 14 amino acids. Trimming cost V 5 bases and J 9 bases; bases outside gene matches: 10. From germline, CDR1 is DFQATT and CDR2 SNEGSKA (reference sequence).

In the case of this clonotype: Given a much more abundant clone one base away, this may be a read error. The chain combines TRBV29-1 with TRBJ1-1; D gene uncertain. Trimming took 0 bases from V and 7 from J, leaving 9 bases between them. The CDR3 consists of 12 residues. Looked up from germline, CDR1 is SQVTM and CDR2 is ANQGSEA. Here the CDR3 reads CSVEEGAIEAFF. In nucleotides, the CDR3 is TGCAGCGTTGAAGAGGGAGCAATTGAAGCTTTCTTT.

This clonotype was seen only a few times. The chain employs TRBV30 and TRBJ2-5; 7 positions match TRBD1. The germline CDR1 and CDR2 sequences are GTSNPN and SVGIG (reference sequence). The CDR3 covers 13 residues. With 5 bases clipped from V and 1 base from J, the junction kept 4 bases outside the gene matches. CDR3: CAWDRVFQETQYF. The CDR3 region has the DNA TGTGCCTGGGACAGGGTCTTCCAAGAGACCCAGTACTTC.

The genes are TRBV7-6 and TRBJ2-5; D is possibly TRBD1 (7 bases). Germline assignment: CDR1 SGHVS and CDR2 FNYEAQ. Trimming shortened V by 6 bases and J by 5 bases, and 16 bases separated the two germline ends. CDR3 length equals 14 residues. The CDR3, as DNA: TGTGCCAGCAGTCAGACAGGGAGGACGGAGACCCAGTACTTC. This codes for CASSQTGRTETQYF.

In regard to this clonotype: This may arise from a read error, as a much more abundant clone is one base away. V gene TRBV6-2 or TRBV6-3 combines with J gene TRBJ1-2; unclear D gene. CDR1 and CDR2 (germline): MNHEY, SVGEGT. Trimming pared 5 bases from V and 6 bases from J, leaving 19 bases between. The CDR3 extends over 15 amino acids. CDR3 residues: CASSPPGRTANGYTF. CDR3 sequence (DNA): TGTGCCAGCAGTCCCCCCGGACGGACTGCAAATGGCTACACCTTC.

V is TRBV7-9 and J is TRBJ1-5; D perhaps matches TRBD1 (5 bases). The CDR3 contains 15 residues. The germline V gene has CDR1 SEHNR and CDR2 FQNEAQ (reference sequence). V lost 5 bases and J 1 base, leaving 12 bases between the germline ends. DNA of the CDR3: TGTGCCAGCAGCATGGGACTAGGGAGCAATCAGCCCCAGCATTTT. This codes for CASSMGLGSNQPQHF.

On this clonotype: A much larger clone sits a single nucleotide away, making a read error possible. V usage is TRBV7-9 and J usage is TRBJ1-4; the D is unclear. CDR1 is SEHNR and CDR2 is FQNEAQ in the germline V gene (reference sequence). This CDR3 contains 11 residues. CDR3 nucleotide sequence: TGTACCAGCAGCTTAAATGAAAAACTGTTTTTT. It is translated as CTSSLNEKLFF.

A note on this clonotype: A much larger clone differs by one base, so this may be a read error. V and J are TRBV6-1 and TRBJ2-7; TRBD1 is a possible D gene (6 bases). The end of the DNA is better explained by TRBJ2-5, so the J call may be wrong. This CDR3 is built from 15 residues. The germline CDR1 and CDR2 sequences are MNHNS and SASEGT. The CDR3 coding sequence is TGTGCCAGCAGTGTCGACAGGCGACCCCAAGGGACCCAGTACTTC. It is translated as CASSVDRRPQGTQYF.

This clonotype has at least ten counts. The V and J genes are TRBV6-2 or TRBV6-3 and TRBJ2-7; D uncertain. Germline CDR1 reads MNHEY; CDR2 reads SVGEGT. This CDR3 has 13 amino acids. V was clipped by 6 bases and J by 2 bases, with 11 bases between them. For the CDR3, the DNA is TGTGCCAGCAGCGGTTCGCTTGCCTACGAGCAGTACTTC. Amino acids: CASSGSLAYEQYF.